Listed here are 6 T cell receptor beta chains from one sample, sequenced in a study of vaccination and CD4 T cells after COVID-19 (dated by TCRdb to the early 2020s). Preparation of the library involved PCR. Sequencing relied on an Illumina iSeq 100. DNA from cultured CD4+ T cells underwent TCR sequencing with the Oncomine TCR Beta short-read assay at the Johns Hopkins FTIC core. In TCRdb, the public reads were trimmed at Q25 with fastp and aligned with MiXCR, with productive beta chains retained. Each CDR3 protein gets just one entry, which takes the most common genes and DNA from the rows behind it. The sample includes about 21,000 distinct CDR3 sequences, with more than 30% observed a single time. The top ten clonotypes cover about 18% of the sample. Reading the label with the study, this specimen's treatment or condition is: approximately 9-day PBMC culture with coronavirus spike peptide pools or control peptides (ViraFEST assay).

For these receptors, no antigen is known. The sequenced sample was CD4+ T cells from blood, cultured in vitro, obtained before SARS-CoV-2 vaccination. The receptor source for this set is a human donor who received a COVID-19 vaccine.

This clonotype has just a few counts. V and J are TRBV19 and TRBJ1-2; perhaps TRBD1 as D (5 bases). V dropped 3 bases and J dropped 2 bases, with 10 bases sitting between them. CDR3 length: 14 amino acids. Germline CDR1 reads LNHDA; CDR2 reads SQIVND (reference sequence). CDR3 sequence: CASSMAGINYGYTF. The CDR3 coding sequence is TGTGCCAGTAGTATGGCAGGGATCAACTATGGCTACACCTTC.

This chain uses TRBV19 with TRBJ2-6, with D perhaps being TRBD1 or TRBD2 (5 bases each). CDR3 length equals 17 residues. Germline lookup yields CDR1 LNHDA and CDR2 SQIVND (reference sequence). V was trimmed by 1 base and J by 0 bases, leaving 10 bases between them. In nucleotides, the CDR3 is TGTGCCAGTAGTATAGCAGGGACCTACTCTGGGGCCAACGTCCTGACTTTC. The encoded protein is CASSIAGTYSGANVLTF.

V and J are TRBV24-1 and TRBJ2-3, with TRBD2 identical over 10 bases. CDR1 is KGHDR and CDR2 is SFDVKD in the germline V gene. The CDR3 runs 16 residues. V was pared by 4 bases and J by 4 bases, with 7 bases of the junction left unmatched. Written as DNA, the CDR3 is TGTGCCACCAGTGACCCCGTAGCGGGGGGATCAGATACGCAGTATTTT. Its translation: CATSDPVAGGSDTQYF.

This sequence joins TRBV19 and TRBJ1-6, with D unresolved. Per the germline V gene, CDR1 is LNHDA and CDR2 is SQIVND (reference sequence). CDR3 length equals 16 residues. The ends were cut back, 1 base at V and 0 bases at J, with 7 bases in the middle. CDR3 in DNA: TGTGCCAGTAGTATAGGGGCGAGCTCCTATAATTCACCCCTCCACTTT. Translating it yields CASSIGASSYNSPLHF.

This rearrangement joins TRBV10-3 to TRBJ1-1; 9 bases line up with TRBD1. V lost 5 bases and J lost 4; bases outside the gene matches: 5. The CDR3 is 14 residues long. Germline-derived CDR1 and CDR2 are ENHRY and SYGVKD. CDR3 amino acids: CAISLDRGSTEAFF. CDR3 in DNA: TGTGCCATCAGTCTAGACAGGGGGAGCACTGAAGCTTTCTTT.

This clonotype appeared a few times. The chain has TRBV2 and TRBJ1-5; TRBD1 might be the D (6 bases). Per germline, CDR1 SNHLY and CDR2 FYNNEI. The CDR3 length is 16 residues. V shed 4 bases and J shed 2 bases, with 15 bases lying between them. This chain's CDR3 is CASSALRGGGNQPQHF. In DNA form, the CDR3 reads TGTGCCAGCAGTGCTCTAAGGGGGGGCGGCAATCAGCCCCAGCATTTT.